This TCR beta chain derives from a study of T cells in Graves' hyperthyroidism and ophthalmopathy. The TCR beta CDR3 regions underwent amplification using RNA transcripts as the source. Initially, a first-round RT-PCR of the TCR CDR3 employed the HTBI primer set. MiXCR, applied by TCRdb to the multiplex PCR reads, yields one record per CDR3 protein. This sample yields around 400,000 distinct CDR3 sequences, of which roughly 25% are seen a single time; roughly 70% belongs to the top ten. Germline lookup yields CDR1 MNHNS and CDR2 SASEGT. Trimming took 3 bases from V and 7 from J, leaving 16 bases between them. The CDR3 totals 15 residues.

This clonotype originated in a man in his forties or fifties with Graves' hyperthyroidism. V and J are TRBV6-1 and TRBJ1-5; D is perhaps TRBD1 (5 bases). The sequenced sample was blood. The CDR3 sequence is CASSEANGAWQPQHF. For the CDR3, the DNA is TGTGCCAGCAGTGAGGCCAATGGGGCCTGGCAGCCCCAGCATTTT.